A single sample is the source of the 18 T cell receptor beta chains below, sequenced in a study of human T cells and chemical hapten exposure. Time point described: patch test 1, 2 weeks after DPC sensitization. Treatment reported: therapeutic diphenylcyclopropenone sensitization with weekly scalp DPC. TCRdb re-called the RACE reads through MiXCR, storing one row per CDR3 protein. The sample has 370,000 or so distinct CDR3 sequences, approximately 5% seen once. Sequenced material: whole blood, taken in connection with sensitization to the hapten diphenylcyclopropenone (DPC). Receptor source: a woman in her forties or fifties with alopecia areata. Some clones in this sample may be carry-over from other donors' samples.

The rearrangement uses TRBV12-5 and TRBJ2-3; 8 bases agree with TRBD2. CDR1 is LGHNT and CDR2 is FRNRAP in the germline V gene. This CDR3 has 15 residues. Trimming cost V 1 base and J 3 bases; bases outside gene matches: 3. The CDR3 protein is CASGLDGTRTDTQYF. The CDR3 coding sequence is TGTGCTAGTGGTTTGGACGGGACTAGGACAGATACGCAGTATTTT. The entire variable domain, with the rest obtained from reference TRBV12-5 and TRBJ2-3, is as follows: DARVTQTPRHKVTEMGQEVTMRCQPILGHNTVFWYRQTMMQGLELLAYFRNRAPLDDSGMPKDRFSAEMPDATLATLKIQPSEPRDSAVYFCASGLDGTRTDTQYFGPGTRLTVL.

The chain uses TRBV20-1 and TRBJ2-3, with D possibly matching TRBD1 (6 bases). Trimming took off 3 bases at V and 0 bases at J, with 10 bases between the two ends. The length of the CDR3 is 14 residues. CDR1 and CDR2 from the germline V gene are DFQATT and SNEGSKA (reference sequence). CDR3 in amino acids: CSARTGASTDTQYF. CDR3 nucleotide sequence: TGCAGTGCTAGGACAGGCGCTAGCACAGATACGCAGTATTTT.

This clonotype was observed many times. This sequence joins TRBV5-1 and TRBJ2-2, with 9 bases matching TRBD1. CDR1 and CDR2 (germline): SGHRS, YFSETQ. This CDR3 is built from 17 residues. V gave up 4 bases and J gave up 2 bases; unmatched junction bases: 9. This chain's CDR3 is CASSGGQGIRNTGELFF. For the CDR3, the DNA is TGCGCCAGCAGCGGTGGACAGGGGATCCGCAACACCGGGGAGCTGTTTTTT.

This clonotype was observed many times. The CDR3 loop reads CASSLWPSGSGNNEQFF. DNA for the CDR3: TGTGCCAGCAGCTTATGGCCTAGCGGGAGTGGGAACAATGAGCAGTTCTTC. The V and J genes are TRBV7-6 and TRBJ2-1; 10 nucleotides match TRBD2. The CDR3 extends over 17 amino acids. CDR1 is SGHVS and CDR2 is FNYEAQ in the germline V gene. V was clipped by 2 bases and J by 5 bases; unmatched bases: 9.

This rearrangement joins TRBV7-9 to TRBJ2-5, with 15 bases that match TRBD2. The V and J ends lost 5 bases and 5 bases, in that order; junction bases with no gene match: 9. The CDR3 has 17 amino acids. CDR1 is SEHNR and CDR2 is FQNEAQ in the germline V gene (reference sequence). The CDR3 nucleotides are TGTGCCAGCAGCCAGATGGGACTAGCGGGAGGAGGGGAGACCCAGTACTTC. Its translation is CASSQMGLAGGGETQYF.

This clonotype was seen more than once but under ten times. The J gene is TRBJ1-3, the V gene TRBV15; D unclear. The CDR3 is made up of 13 amino acids. In germline, CDR1 is LNHNV, CDR2 YYDKDF (reference sequence). The germline V and J ends were trimmed by 9 bases and 3 bases, with 12 bases remaining between them. The CDR3 protein is CATRQADGNTIYF. Here the CDR3 DNA reads TGTGCCACTCGGCAGGCAGATGGAAACACCATATATTTT.

This clonotype was counted between two and nine times. This rearrangement joins TRBV28 to TRBJ2-7; 8 bases are a match to TRBD1. Looked up from germline, CDR1 is MDHEN and CDR2 is SYDVKM. The CDR3 extends over 17 amino acids. Trimming cost V 6 bases and J 3 bases; bases outside gene matches: 16. Written as DNA, the CDR3 is TGTGCCAGCAGCTATGCTGTTCGGGACAGGTCGGACTACGAGCAGTACTTC. This sequence encodes CASSYAVRDRSDYEQYF.

Ten or more counts support this clonotype. V is TRBV7-2 and J is TRBJ2-1; possible D gene TRBD1, 5 bases. This CDR3 has 13 residues. Trimming removed 5 bases from V and 8 bases from J, with 13 bases in between. Germline values: CDR1 SGHTA, CDR2 FQGNSA. CDR3 protein: CASSGQRGDEQFF. DNA of the CDR3: TGTGCCAGCAGCGGACAAAGGGGCGATGAGCAGTTCTTC.

The chain joins TRBV6-5 to TRBJ2-1; 9 nucleotides align to TRBD2. CDR1 is MNHEY, CDR2 SVGAGI, per germline. The CDR3 consists of 16 residues. V lost 6 bases and J lost 5; bases outside the gene matches: 11. CDR3 in amino acids: CASSSRGSGRHNEQFF. The CDR3 DNA reads TGTGCCAGCAGCTCCCGCGGTAGCGGGAGACACAATGAGCAGTTCTTC.

About this clonotype itself: A clone one base away is much larger, so this may be a read error. V gene TRBV6-5 combines with J gene TRBJ2-3; TRBD2 agrees at 7 bases. This CDR3 is 17 amino acids long. V gave up 5 bases and J gave up 6 bases; unmatched junction bases: 17. The V gene's germline CDR1 is MNHEY and CDR2 SVGAGI. This CDR3 is CASSVPGPAGISDTQYF. CDR3 nucleotides: TGTGCCAGCAGTGTGCCGGGACCAGCGGGAATTTCGGATACGCAGTATTTT.

This clonotype was seen a few times. The gene calls are TRBV14 and TRBJ2-3; D is ambiguous. The CDR3 spans 14 residues. Germline CDR1 SGHDN, CDR2 FVKESK. Trimming stripped 4 bases from V and 0 bases from J, with 8 bases between. The DNA for the CDR3 is TGTGCCAGCAGCCGCATGCCTAGCACAGATACGCAGTATTTT. As protein: CASSRMPSTDTQYF.

This clonotype was detected a few times. The chain employs TRBV20-1 and TRBJ2-7; 10 bases match TRBD2. The CDR3 has 14 residues. CDR1 is DFQATT and CDR2 is SNEGSKA in the germline V gene (reference sequence). V shed 5 bases and J 3 bases; nucleotides not matched to a gene: 7. The CDR3 region has the DNA TGCAGTGCTTGGGACACTAGCGGGGACTACGAGCAGTACTTC. It encodes CSAWDTSGDYEQYF.

This clonotype was seen ten or more times. The chain is built from TRBV28 and TRBJ1-1, with D possibly matching TRBD1 (6 bases). CDR1 MDHEN and CDR2 SYDVKM come from the germline V gene. The CDR3 covers 14 residues. V was pared by 6 bases and J by 5 bases, with 16 bases between. CDR3 region: CASSSVGGGTEAFF. The CDR3 DNA reads as TGTGCCAGCAGCTCAGTGGGGGGCGGGACTGAAGCTTTCTTT.

This clonotype was counted at least ten times. CDR3 amino acids: CASSGGLPSGNTIYF. The CDR3 nucleotides are TGCGCCAGCAGCGGGGGCCTCCCCTCTGGAAACACCATATATTTT. J is TRBJ1-3 and V is TRBV5-1; D is perhaps TRBD1 (6 bases). The V and J ends lost 4 bases and 0 bases respectively, with 11 bases between them. Germline CDR1 SGHRS, CDR2 YFSETQ. The CDR3 is 15 residues long.

The gene calls are TRBV2 and TRBJ1-6; D possibly corresponds to TRBD1 (6 bases). Deletions cut 5 bases from V and 3 bases from J, with 17 bases between. This CDR3 is 17 amino acids long. Germline CDR1 and CDR2: SNHLY and FYNNEI. CDR3 coding DNA: TGTGCCAGCAGTCCTTCATCCGGACAGCTCTATAATTCACCCCTCCACTTT. Its translation: CASSPSSGQLYNSPLHF.

This clonotype was counted between two and nine times. CDR3 bases: TGCGCCAGCACCCGCGGAGGGTTTGACTATGGCTACACCTTC. Its protein product is CASTRGGFDYGYTF. The rearrangement joins TRBV5-1 to TRBJ1-2; D unclear. V shed 6 bases and J shed 3 bases, with 15 bases lying between them. CDR1 and CDR2 from the germline V gene are SGHRS and YFSETQ. The CDR3 has 14 amino acids.

This clonotype was seen ten or more times. As DNA, the CDR3 is TGCGCCAGCAGCCAAGAAAGGGGGGTACCGGGACGGACCTACAATGAGCAGTTCTTC. This codes for CASSQERGVPGRTYNEQFF. The rearrangement uses TRBV4-1 and TRBJ2-1; D is possibly TRBD1 or TRBD2 (6 bases each). CDR1 and CDR2 from the germline V gene are MGHRA and YSYEKL. V was cut by 0 bases and J by 2 bases, with 20 bases left in between. There are 19 residues in the CDR3.

This clonotype came up many times. The chain combines TRBV29-1 with TRBJ1-2; D gene unclear. Germline CDR1 and CDR2: SQVTM and ANQGSEA. This CDR3 has 15 amino acids. With 0 bases removed from V and 4 bases from J, the gap between germline ends came to 15 bases. The CDR3 spells CSVEDESTRGYGYTF. As DNA, the CDR3 is TGCAGCGTTGAAGATGAGTCAACCCGGGGCTATGGCTACACCTTC.